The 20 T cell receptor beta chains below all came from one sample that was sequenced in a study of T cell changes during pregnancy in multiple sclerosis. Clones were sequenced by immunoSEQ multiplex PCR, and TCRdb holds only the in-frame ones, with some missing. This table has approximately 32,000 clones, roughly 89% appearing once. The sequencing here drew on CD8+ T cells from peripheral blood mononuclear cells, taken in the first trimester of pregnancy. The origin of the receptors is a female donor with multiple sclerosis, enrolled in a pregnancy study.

In DNA form, the CDR3 reads TGCAGCGTCAGCGGGAGAGCGGCCGCCGGGGAGCTGTTTTTT. Amino acid sequence: CSVSGRAAAGELFF. This chain links TRBV29-1 with TRBJ2-2; TRBD2 matches 8 bases. The CDR3 extends over 14 amino acids. V shed 6 bases and J 6 bases; nucleotides not matched to a gene: 9. Germline CDR1 and CDR2: SQVTM and ANQGSEA.

The CDR3, as DNA: TGTGCCAGCAGTTGGGGAGGGGATACGCAGTATTTT. This sequence encodes CASSWGGDTQYF. This chain uses TRBV11-2 with TRBJ2-3, with TRBD2 matching 7 bases. J lost 6 bases, V lost 6 bases, and 3 bases had no gene match. Germline lookup yields CDR1 SGHAT and CDR2 FQNNGV. The CDR3 length is 12 residues. The whole variable domain, filled in from reference TRBV11-2 and TRBJ2-3, reads EAGVAQSPRYKIIEKRQSVAFWCNPISGHATLYWYQQILGQGPKLLIQFQNNGVVDDSQLPKDRFSAERLKGVDSTLKIQPAKLEDSAVYLCASSWGGDTQYFGPGTRLTVL.

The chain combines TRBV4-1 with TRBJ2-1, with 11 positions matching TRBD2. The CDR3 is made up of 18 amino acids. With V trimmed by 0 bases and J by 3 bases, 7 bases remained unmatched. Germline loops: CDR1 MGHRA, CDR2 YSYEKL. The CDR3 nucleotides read TGCGCCAGCAGCCAAGATCAACTAGCGGGAGCAAGCTACAATGAGCAGTTCTTC. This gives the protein CASSQDQLAGASYNEQFF.

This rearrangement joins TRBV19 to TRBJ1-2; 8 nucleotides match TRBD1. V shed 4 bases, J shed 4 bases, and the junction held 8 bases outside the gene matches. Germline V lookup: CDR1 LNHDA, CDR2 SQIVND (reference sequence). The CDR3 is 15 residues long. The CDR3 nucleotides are TGTGCCAGTAGTACGCGGGACAGGCCGGGCTATGGCTACACCTTC. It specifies CASSTRDRPGYGYTF.

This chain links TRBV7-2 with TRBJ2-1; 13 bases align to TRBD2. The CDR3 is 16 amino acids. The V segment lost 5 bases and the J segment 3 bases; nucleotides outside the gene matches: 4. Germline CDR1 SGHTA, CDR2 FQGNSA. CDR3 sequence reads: CASSHRLAGGYNEQFF. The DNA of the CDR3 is TGTGCCAGCAGCCATAGACTAGCGGGAGGCTACAATGAGCAGTTCTTC.

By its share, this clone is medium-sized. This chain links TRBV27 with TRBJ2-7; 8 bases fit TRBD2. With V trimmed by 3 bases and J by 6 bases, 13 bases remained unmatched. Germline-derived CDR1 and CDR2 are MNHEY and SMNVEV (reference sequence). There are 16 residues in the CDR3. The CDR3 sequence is CASSFLAGGWSGEQYF. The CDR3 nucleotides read TGTGCCAGCAGTTTTTTGGCGGGGGGTTGGTCCGGCGAGCAGTACTTC.

The DNA of the CDR3 is TGTGCCAGCAGCCTTTCGACCGGGACAGTCGACTCAGCGGGCTACGAGCAGTACTTC. Amino acid sequence: CASSLSTGTVDSAGYEQYF. The rearrangement uses TRBV4-2 and TRBJ2-7; D might be TRBD1 (7 bases). The germline V gene has CDR1 LGHNA and CDR2 YNFKEQ. This CDR3 contains 19 residues. V was pared by 4 bases and J by 3 bases, with 28 bases between.

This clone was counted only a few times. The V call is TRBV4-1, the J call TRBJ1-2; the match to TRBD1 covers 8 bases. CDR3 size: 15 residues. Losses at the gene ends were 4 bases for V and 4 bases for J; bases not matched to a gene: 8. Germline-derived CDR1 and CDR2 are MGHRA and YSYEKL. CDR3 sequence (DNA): TGCGCCAGCAGCCCAACACAGGGGGTTGGCTATGGCTACACCTTC. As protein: CASSPTQGVGYGYTF.

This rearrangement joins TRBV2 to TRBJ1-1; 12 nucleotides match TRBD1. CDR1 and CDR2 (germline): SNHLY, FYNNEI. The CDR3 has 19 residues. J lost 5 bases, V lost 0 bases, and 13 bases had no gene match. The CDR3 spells CASSEAGTGGLSRETEAFF. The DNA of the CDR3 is TGTGCCAGCAGTGAAGCGGGGACAGGGGGCTTATCCCGGGAGACTGAAGCTTTCTTT.

The CDR3 DNA sequence: TGTGCCAGCAGCTTTCCGGGACTAGCGGGAGGTTGGCAAGAGACCCAGTACTTC. Its translation is CASSFPGLAGGWQETQYF. The J gene is TRBJ2-5, the V gene TRBV7-9; TRBD2 agrees at 15 bases. Unmatched junction bases numbered 7, after V lost 3 bases and J lost 2 bases. The CDR3 has 18 amino acids. In germline, CDR1 is SEHNR, CDR2 FQNEAQ (reference sequence).

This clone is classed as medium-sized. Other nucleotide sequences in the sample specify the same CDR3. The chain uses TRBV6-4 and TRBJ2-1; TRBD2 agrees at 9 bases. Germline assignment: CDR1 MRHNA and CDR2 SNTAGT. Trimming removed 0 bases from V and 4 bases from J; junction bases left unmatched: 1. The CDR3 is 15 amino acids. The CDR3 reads CASSDSSGSYNEQFF. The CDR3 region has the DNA TGTGCCAGCAGTGACTCTAGCGGGAGTTACAATGAGCAGTTCTTC.

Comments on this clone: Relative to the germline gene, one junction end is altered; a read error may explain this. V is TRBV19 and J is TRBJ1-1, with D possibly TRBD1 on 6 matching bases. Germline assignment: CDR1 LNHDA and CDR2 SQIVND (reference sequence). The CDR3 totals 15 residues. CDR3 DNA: TGTGCCAATAGTATTTTCGGACAGCATAACACTGAAGCTTTCTTT. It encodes CANSIFGQHNTEAFF.

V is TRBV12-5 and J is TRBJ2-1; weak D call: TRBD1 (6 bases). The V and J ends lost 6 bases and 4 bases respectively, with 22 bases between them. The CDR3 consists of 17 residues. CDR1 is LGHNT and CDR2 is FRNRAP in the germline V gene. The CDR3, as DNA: TGTGCTAGTGGCCCCTTGGGGGCAGATGGGGCTTACAATGAGCAGTTCTTC. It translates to CASGPLGADGAYNEQFF.

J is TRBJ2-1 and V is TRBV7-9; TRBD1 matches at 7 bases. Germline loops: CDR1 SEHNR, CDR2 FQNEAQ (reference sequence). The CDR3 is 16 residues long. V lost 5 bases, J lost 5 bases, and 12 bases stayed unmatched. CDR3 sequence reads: CASSPTTGSRHNEQFF. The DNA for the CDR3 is TGTGCCAGCAGCCCTACGACAGGGTCGAGACACAATGAGCAGTTCTTC.

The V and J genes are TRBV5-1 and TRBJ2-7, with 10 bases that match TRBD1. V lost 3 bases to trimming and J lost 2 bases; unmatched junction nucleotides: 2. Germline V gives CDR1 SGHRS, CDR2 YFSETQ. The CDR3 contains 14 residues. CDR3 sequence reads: CASSWGQGTYEQYF. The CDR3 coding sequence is TGCGCCAGCAGCTGGGGACAGGGGACCTACGAGCAGTACTTC.

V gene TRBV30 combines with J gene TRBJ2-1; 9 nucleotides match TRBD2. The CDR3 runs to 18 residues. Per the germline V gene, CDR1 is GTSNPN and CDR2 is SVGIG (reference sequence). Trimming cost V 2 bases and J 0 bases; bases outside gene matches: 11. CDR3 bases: TGTGCCTGGAGTCCCCGGCTAGCGGGGAGTAGCTCCTACAATGAGCAGTTCTTC. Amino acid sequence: CAWSPRLAGSSSYNEQFF. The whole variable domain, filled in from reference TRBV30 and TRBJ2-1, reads SQTIHQWPATLVQPVGSPLSLECTVEGTSNPNLYWYRQAAGRGLQLLFYSVGIGQISSEVPQNLSASRPQDRQFILSSKKLLLSDSGFYLCAWSPRLAGSSSYNEQFFGPGTRLTVL.

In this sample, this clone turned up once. CDR3 sequence: CASSQVSGDYGYTF. The CDR3 DNA is TGCGCCAGCAGCCAAGTATCGGGGGACTATGGCTACACCTTC. V gene TRBV4-1 combines with J gene TRBJ1-2, with D tentatively TRBD1 (5 bases). Germline assignment: CDR1 MGHRA and CDR2 YSYEKL. This CDR3 is built from 14 residues. V was pared by 1 base and J by 3 bases, with 9 bases between.

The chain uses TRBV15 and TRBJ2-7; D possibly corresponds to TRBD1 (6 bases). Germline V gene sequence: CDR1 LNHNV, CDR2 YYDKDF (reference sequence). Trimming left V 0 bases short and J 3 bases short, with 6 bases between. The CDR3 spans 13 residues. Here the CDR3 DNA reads TGTGCCACCAGCAGAGACAGGGGCTACGAGCAGTACTTC. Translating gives CATSRDRGYEQYF.

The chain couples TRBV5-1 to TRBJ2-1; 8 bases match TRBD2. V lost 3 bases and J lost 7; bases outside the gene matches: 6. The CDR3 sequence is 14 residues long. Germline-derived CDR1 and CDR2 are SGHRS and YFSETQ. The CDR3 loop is CASSSYAGGNEQFF. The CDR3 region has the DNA TGCGCCAGCAGCTCCTACGCGGGGGGAAATGAGCAGTTCTTC.

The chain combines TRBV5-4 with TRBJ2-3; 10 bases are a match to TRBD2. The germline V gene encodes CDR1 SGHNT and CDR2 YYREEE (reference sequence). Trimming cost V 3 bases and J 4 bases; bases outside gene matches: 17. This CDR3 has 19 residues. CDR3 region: CASSSLGTLAGAIADTQYF. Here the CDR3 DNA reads TGTGCCAGCAGCTCACTGGGGACTCTAGCGGGAGCGATAGCAGATACGCAGTATTTT.